Listed below are T cell receptor beta chains from one sample, sequenced in a study of blood T cell repertoires in COVID-19. Clones were sequenced by immunoSEQ multiplex PCR, and TCRdb holds only the in-frame ones, with some missing. The top ten hold about 1.7% of the sample, which has a few hundred thousand clones, 86% seen once. The sequencing sample was made of peripheral blood. These receptors were collected from a woman in her fifties or sixties with acute or convalescent COVID-19. CDR3s include the opening cysteine and the closing phenylalanine or tryptophan. D genes are given only for firm matches. Expanded clones get a size class; other rows say once, few or many, or leave the size out.

TGCGCCAGCAGCCAAGACGGACAGGGAACAAGAATACAGATGAACACTGAAGCTTTCTTT	CASSQDGQGTRIQMNTEAFF	.	TRBD1	TRBJ1-1	TRBV4-1
TGTGCCAGCAGTCCGAATCCAAGCAGCACGTTTTTAGGGCTGGGGACTACGGAACAGTACTTC	CASSPNPSSTFLGLGTTEQYF	once	TRBD2	TRBJ2-7	TRBV28
TGTGCCAGCGGGGCTAGCGGGGGGTTAAATGAGCAGTTCTTC	CASGASGGLNEQFF	.	TRBD2	TRBJ2-1	TRBV7-3
TGTGCCAGCAGGGGCTCTGATTCACCCCTCCACTTT	CASRGSDSPLHF	.	.	TRBJ1-6	TRBV9
TGTGCCAGCAGTGCACTAGCGGGAGGGCCGGACGAGCAGTACTTC	CASSALAGGPDEQYF	.	TRBD2	TRBJ2-7	TRBV27
TGTGCCAGCCGTACCGGGACAGTCTATGGCTACACCTTC	CASRTGTVYGYTF	.	TRBD1	TRBJ1-2	TRBV28
TGCGCCAGCAGCTTGGGGCTAGCCAATTCGTACCAAGAGACCCAGTACTTC	CASSLGLANSYQETQYF	.	.	TRBJ2-5	TRBV5-1
TGTGCCATCAGTGTAGCGGGAGGAAGCACAGATACGCAGTATTTT	CAISVAGGSTDTQYF	.	TRBD2	TRBJ2-3	TRBV10-3
TGTGCCAGCAGGGGGACTAGCGGGAGGCCTAAAGAGACCCAGTACTTC	CASRGTSGRPKETQYF	.	TRBD2	TRBJ2-5	TRBV2
TGTGCCAGCGGGGACAGATCCACAGATACGCAGTATTTT	CASGDRSTDTQYF	few	TRBD1	TRBJ2-3	TRBV12-3/TRBV12-4
TGTGCCAGCAGTGACCTTTTGGCAGGGTACGAAAAACTGTTTTTT	CASSDLLAGYEKLFF	.	.	TRBJ1-4	TRBV25-1
TGTGCCAGAAAGAAAAGAGTTCCCGAGACCCAGTACTTC	CARKKRVPETQYF	.	.	TRBJ2-5	TRBV5-3
TGTGCCTGGAGTAGGGGGACCGCCACAGATACGCAGTATTTT	CAWSRGTATDTQYF	.	.	TRBJ2-3	TRBV30
TGTGCCAGTAGTTTCGGACAGTCGGGCTACACCTTC	CASSFGQSGYTF	.	.	TRBJ1-2	TRBV19
TGTGCCAGCAGCCCCGACTTAGGGGACGAGCAGTACTTC	CASSPDLGDEQYF	.	.	TRBJ2-7	TRBV11-2
TGTGCCAGCTCACCAGCGGGAACAAAGTTCTTC	CASSPAGTKFF	.	.	TRBJ2-1	TRBV18
TGTGCCAGCAGTTTACAGATCAGGGGCCATGAGCAGTTCTTC	CASSLQIRGHEQFF	.	.	TRBJ2-1	TRBV27
TGTGCCAGCAGCTTAACGGGAATAGCGGGAACAGAGCAGTACTTC	CASSLTGIAGTEQYF	.	TRBD2	TRBJ2-7	TRBV7-3
TGTGCCAGCAGCCTAGCCAACTCCGTCTACGAGCAGTACTTC	CASSLANSVYEQYF	many	.	TRBJ2-7	TRBV5-6
TGTGCCAGCAGCCCGGCGGGACAGGGTAACTATGGCTACACCTTC	CASSPAGQGNYGYTF	.	TRBD1	TRBJ1-2	TRBV7-3
TGTGCCATCAGCCCCGGGACAGGGTATAATCAGCCCCAGCATTTT	CAISPGTGYNQPQHF	.	TRBD1	TRBJ1-5	TRBV10-3
TGTGCCAGCAGCCACTCCGGGACAGCCGGTCAGGGGCGCGAGACCCAGTACTTC	CASSHSGTAGQGRETQYF	.	TRBD1	TRBJ2-5	TRBV4-2
TGCGCCAGCAGCTTGGATTGGGGGGCAGCGGGGAGCACAGATACGCAGTATTTT	CASSLDWGAAGSTDTQYF	.	.	TRBJ2-3	TRBV5-1
TGTGCCACCAGTGAGCCCGGGACTAGCGGATACAATGAGCAGTTCTTC	CATSEPGTSGYNEQFF	.	TRBD2	TRBJ2-1	TRBV24-1
TGTGCCAGCAGCCAAACGAGGGGTGGCCAGGGGATTTATGGCTACACCTTC	CASSQTRGGQGIYGYTF	.	.	TRBJ1-2	TRBV4-2
TGTGCCAGCAGCTTAATAGGACTAGCGGGAGCCACAGATACGCAGTATTTT	CASSLIGLAGATDTQYF	.	TRBD2	TRBJ2-3	TRBV7-2
TGTGCCAGCGCCGTACAGGGTTCTGGAAACACCATATATTTT	CASAVQGSGNTIYF	.	.	TRBJ1-3	TRBV7-2
TGTGCCAGCAGCTACTCCCGGACTAGCGGGAGGACTAGCACAGATACGCAGTATTTT	CASSYSRTSGRTSTDTQYF	.	TRBD2	TRBJ2-3	TRBV7-2
TGTGCCAGCAGTCGGACTAGCGCAACATACGAGCAGTACTTC	CASSRTSATYEQYF	.	TRBD2	TRBJ2-7	TRBV6-5
TGTGCCAGCAGTCGGACTGCCTTCTATGGCTACACCTTC	CASSRTAFYGYTF	.	.	TRBJ1-2	TRBV25-1
TGTGCCAGCAGCGGGACCGGGACTAGCGGGAGTAGGCAGTATTTT	CASSGTGTSGSRQYF	.	TRBD2	TRBJ2-3	TRBV27
TGTGCCAGCAGCTTCGCGAACTCTGGGGCCAACGTCCTGACTTTC	CASSFANSGANVLTF	.	.	TRBJ2-6	TRBV7-6
TGTGCCAGCAGCCCGAGGTGGGGATCCGGGAGAAACACCATATATTTT	CASSPRWGSGRNTIYF	.	.	TRBJ1-3	TRBV7-2
TGTGCCAGCAGCTTTGGGGACAGGGGGGTCCATGAGCAGTTCTTC	CASSFGDRGVHEQFF	.	TRBD1	TRBJ2-1	TRBV13
TGTGCCAGCAGGCCAGGGAGGGGAGTCCCCGATCAGCCCCAGCATTTT	CASRPGRGVPDQPQHF	.	.	TRBJ1-5	TRBV27
TGTGCCAGCAGCCCGACCCCCGACCCCGAGACTTACAATGAGCAGTTCTTC	CASSPTPDPETYNEQFF	once	.	TRBJ2-1	TRBV5-4
TGTGCCAGCACCCCTGGGGCAGTGTACGAGCAGTACTTC	CASTPGAVYEQYF	.	.	TRBJ2-7	TRBV28
TGTGCCACCAGTGCCCGGGGGACCATCTACAATGAGCAGTTCTTC	CATSARGTIYNEQFF	.	.	TRBJ2-1	TRBV24-1
TGTGCCAGCAGCCAAGGTAACTCGTGGGAGCAGTTCTTC	CASSQGNSWEQFF	.	.	TRBJ2-1	TRBV3-1/TRBV3-2
TGTGCCAGCAGCCCAATCCAGGGAAGGGGCACTGAAGCTTTCTTT	CASSPIQGRGTEAFF	.	.	TRBJ1-1	TRBV7-9
TGCAGTGCTAGTAAGCTAGCTCGGCGCACCGGGGAGCTGTTTTTT	CSASKLARRTGELFF	.	.	TRBJ2-2	TRBV20-1
TGTGCCAGCAGTTTAACAGCCCCAGGAAACACCATATATTTT	CASSLTAPGNTIYF	.	.	TRBJ1-3	TRBV28
TGCAGTGCTAGTCCCAGACAGGGGGCTAGGGAAAAACTGTTTTTT	CSASPRQGAREKLFF	.	TRBD1	TRBJ1-4	TRBV20-1
TGTGCCAGCAGTTCAGGGGGTCCGAGCTCGGGGACCCAGTACTTC	CASSSGGPSSGTQYF	.	TRBD1	TRBJ2-5	TRBV28
TGTGCCACGAAACAGGGCTCTGGAAACACCATATATTTT	CATKQGSGNTIYF	.	.	TRBJ1-3	TRBV2
TGTGCCAGCAGCTTAGTGGGACTGCTGAATGAGCAGTTCTTC	CASSLVGLLNEQFF	.	.	TRBJ2-1	TRBV7-2
TGTGCCAGCAGCTTAGGGTCAGGGGCCTACGAGCAGTACTTC	CASSLGSGAYEQYF	.	.	TRBJ2-7	TRBV7-2
TGTGCCAGCAGCTTAGGTTTTCCTAGCCGTACCGGGGAGCTGTTTTTT	CASSLGFPSRTGELFF	.	.	TRBJ2-2	TRBV7-3
TGCGCCAGCAGCCACGGGACTAGCGGGAGCTCCTACGAGCAGTACTTC	CASSHGTSGSSYEQYF	.	TRBD2	TRBJ2-7	TRBV4-3
TGTGCCAGCAGCCCCGGACTAGCGGGAGGGCCTATGGATACGCAGTATTTT	CASSPGLAGGPMDTQYF	.	TRBD2	TRBJ2-3	TRBV13
TGCAGCGTCTCCGCCCGACGGGAGGACTACGAGCAGTACTTC	CSVSARREDYEQYF	.	TRBD2	TRBJ2-7	TRBV29-1
TGTGCCATCAAGGCCACCGTAGGACAGGTGAACACCGGGGAGCTGTTTTTT	CAIKATVGQVNTGELFF	.	TRBD1	TRBJ2-2	TRBV10-3
TGTGCCATCACCCAGACTAGAGGCGGCTACGAGCAGTACTTC	CAITQTRGGYEQYF	.	.	TRBJ2-7	TRBV10-3
TGTGCCAGCAGTTCGAACGGACAGAACTACGAGCAGTACTTC	CASSSNGQNYEQYF	once	.	TRBJ2-7	TRBV6-5
TGTGCCACCAGTGATTTGGCTAGCGGGAGGGGAGGGAATGAGCAGTTCTTC	CATSDLASGRGGNEQFF	.	TRBD2	TRBJ2-1	TRBV24-1
TGTGCCTGGAGTGGAACTAGCGGGAGTACAGATACGCAGTATTTT	CAWSGTSGSTDTQYF	.	TRBD2	TRBJ2-3	TRBV30
TGTGCCAGCTCCCAGGGGGCTGGCACAGATACGCAGTATTTT	CASSQGAGTDTQYF	.	TRBD1	TRBJ2-3	TRBV18